This TCR beta chain originates from a study of human T cells and chemical hapten exposure. Whole-study context: The study sensitized with 2% DPC on a 2 cm by 2 cm patch of upper inner arm skin. Diagnoses of alopecia areata, totalis or universalis occurred in mostly female patients. Findings and limits, study-wide: Expanded TCRs formed significantly more large CDR3 similarity clusters than controls.

In TCRdb, the RACE reads were re-called with MiXCR into one record per CDR3 protein. The sample comprises 100,000 or so distinct CDR3 sequences, around 34% of which are singletons, and around 2.8% rests with the top ten. Described time point: patch test 3, about 24 weeks after DPC sensitization. Treatment defined: therapeutic diphenylcyclopropenone sensitization with weekly scalp DPC. The J segment lost 8 bases and the V segment lost 8 bases, leaving 5 bases of the junction unmatched. The CDR3 loop spans 12 amino acids. Germline CDR1 reads SQVTM; CDR2 reads ANQGSEA. This clonotype is a singleton in its sample. Its matching antigen is unknown.

V is TRBV29-1 and J is TRBJ2-1; 11 bases align to TRBD2. Sequencing was performed on whole blood, taken in connection with sensitization to the hapten diphenylcyclopropenone (DPC). This TCR was recovered from a man between 40 and 49 years old with alopecia areata. Some clones in this sample may be carry-over from other donors' samples. As DNA, the CDR3 is TGCAGCTGTAGCGGGGGGGGAGATGAGCAGTTCTTC. Its protein product is CSCSGGGDEQFF.